This TCR beta chain was sequenced during a study of identifying expanded T cells in peripheral blood (dated by TCRdb to about 2019). For context, the study as a whole: Technical replicates were generated by sequencing separate aliquots of the same genomic DNA pool, with four replicates compared pairwise. Paper-wide results and their limitations: Both the number of clones called differentially abundant and the false-positive rate were significantly reduced by the beta-binomial model across all healthy-donor time intervals. Variance in clone template counts between approximately 2-week samples significantly increased with total template count across all healthy donors. The binomial model flagged approximately 1.1 differentially abundant clones between technical replicates but about 16 over around two weeks and 19 over about four weeks. It was expected by the authors that biological variance in healthy repertoires might increase further over much longer intervals, such as months to years.

TCRbeta CDR3 regions were profiled with the immunoSEQ Assay using bias-controlled multiplex PCR amplification of genomic DNA. Turning to the authors' computational methods: To quantify the absolute abundance of each unique TCRbeta CDR3 region, the sequences were collapsed and filtered. Two models were used to test differential abundance: a binomial model (Fisher-equivalent) and a beta-binomial model that adds time-dependent variance fitted from healthy donors. Clones with fewer than 5 combined templates were excluded, and clones with Benjamini-Hochberg FDR below 0.01 were called differentially abundant. In the beta-binomial model, variance was expressed as a function of the total template count across the two samples, in the form v = (b*log(k)+a)^2. Not all clones reach the TCRdb copy of this immuneACCESS table, which keeps in-frame sequences only. Checked studies attribute under half of the gap to unresolved V genes and leave the rest unexplained. The V and J calls and clone size were taken over from that table, and D and trimming were inferred from the DNA. For this sample there are about 85,000 clones; 88% appear just once. Around 20% of the sample goes to the ten largest clones.

No immune events, such as infections, were documented for the healthy donors during the collection period. To calibrate time-dependent variance in a beta-binomial model of T-cell clone differential abundance, blood repertoires from healthy donors were used as a training cohort. The training cohort included around 10 healthy donors, of whom 3 were female and 7 were male. An age range of roughly 29 to 70 years, with an average of around 44 years, was recorded for the donors. Whole blood, obtained from a commercial supplier, was collected from each healthy donor at three time points spaced approximately two weeks apart. Genomic DNA was extracted from unsorted whole blood for immunosequencing. About this clone itself: Its antigen is still unknown. No much larger clone is present one base from it, and per-base qualities are unavailable.

Via the germline V gene (reference sequence), CDR1 is LNHNV and CDR2 YYDKDF. Trimming costs V 6 bases and J 4 bases, and their ends lie 13 bases apart. From its cysteine to its phenylalanine, the CDR3 spans 14 amino acids. The CDR3 DNA has 42 bases and is translated from base 1. The V and J segments used are TRBV15 and TRBJ1-5; the D gene assignment is ambiguous. The receptor's source is a person between 18 and 70 years old in good health. The sequenced material came from blood. The CDR3 protein is CATSWAPLNQPQHF. The DNA sequence is TGTGCCACCAGTTGGGCACCCCTTAATCAGCCCCAGCATTTT.